The 17 T cell receptor beta chains given below trace back to one sample, sequenced in a study of human T cells and chemical hapten exposure. MiXCR, applied by TCRdb to the 5' RACE reads, yields one record per CDR3 protein. The sample has about 140,000 distinct CDR3 sequences; about 4% are singletons. Total RNA came from unfractionated whole blood. The receptors originated from a female donor in good health.

This clonotype was counted ten times or more. The genes are TRBV7-2 and TRBJ1-5, with unresolved D. V was pared by 5 bases and J by 6 bases, with 11 bases between. This CDR3 has 13 amino acids. Germline CDR1 is SGHTA and CDR2 is FQGNSA. The CDR3 here is CASSQPAGQPQHF. Here the CDR3 DNA reads TGTGCCAGCAGCCAGCCGGCCGGTCAGCCCCAGCATTTT. Combining the CDR3 with reference TRBV7-2 and TRBJ1-5 gives the whole variable domain GAGVSQSPSNKVTEKGKDVELRCDPISGHTALYWYRQSLGQGLEFLIYFQGNSAPDKSGLPSDRFSAERTGGSVSTLTIQRTQQEDSAVYLCASSQPAGQPQHFGDGTRLSIL.

Ten or more counts support this clonotype. This chain uses TRBV7-2 with TRBJ1-5, with D unclear. Per germline, CDR1 SGHTA and CDR2 FQGNSA. V was pared by 5 bases and J by 7 bases, with 18 bases between. The CDR3 totals 15 residues. As DNA, the CDR3 is TGTGCCAGCAGCCCCGACGGTCTCGCGACCCAGCCCCAGCATTTT. Its translation: CASSPDGLATQPQHF.

This clonotype was observed a few times. This chain connects TRBV20-1 to TRBJ2-1; 8 bases match TRBD2. CDR1 and CDR2 from the germline V gene are DFQATT and SNEGSKA (reference sequence). V dropped 0 bases and J dropped 5; count of bases not matched to a gene: 3. The CDR3 consists of 14 residues. In DNA, the CDR3 is TGCAGTGCTAGAGAACCGGGACTAGACAATGAGCAGTTCTTC. It encodes CSAREPGLDNEQFF.

This clonotype appeared many times. V and J are TRBV27 and TRBJ1-2; 10 bases agree with TRBD1. V lost 4 bases to trimming and J lost 7 bases; unmatched junction nucleotides: 6. This CDR3 spans 14 amino acids. CDR1 and CDR2 from the germline V gene are MNHEY and SMNVEV (reference sequence). Written as DNA, the CDR3 is TGTGCCAGCAGTTCCCGGGACAGGGGTACTGGCTACACCTTC. Its translation is CASSSRDRGTGYTF.

This clonotype was seen many times. The chain uses TRBV28 and TRBJ2-3; TRBD2 matches at 10 bases. CDR3 length: 16 amino acids. The V gene end was trimmed by 7 bases and the J gene end by 5 bases; junction bases not matched to a gene: 12. CDR1 and CDR2 (germline): MDHEN, SYDVKM. The CDR3: CASKGSERGGGDTQYF. The DNA of the CDR3 is TGTGCCAGCAAGGGTTCGGAGCGGGGGGGAGGAGATACGCAGTATTTT.

This clonotype was seen ten or more times. The chain combines TRBV12-3 or TRBV12-4 with TRBJ1-4; no firm D call. V lost 5 bases and J 8 bases, leaving 12 bases between the germline ends. The CDR3 runs to 13 residues. CDR3 coding DNA: TGTGCCAGCAGTGCCCGGGCGGGGGAAAAACTGTTTTTT. Translation gives CASSARAGEKLFF.

The rearrangement joins TRBV10-3 to TRBJ2-7, with TRBD1 matching 10 bases. CDR1 and CDR2 from the germline V gene are ENHRY and SYGVKD. The CDR3 sequence is 16 residues long. The trim removed 5 bases at V and 0 bases at J, leaving 7 bases unmatched. DNA of the CDR3: TGTGCCATCAGTAATAGACAGGGGGCGACCTCCTACGAGCAGTACTTC. Protein product: CAISNRQGATSYEQYF.

In this sample, this clonotype turned up many times. V usage is TRBV5-1 and J usage is TRBJ2-5; D ambiguous. The CDR3 is 16 amino acids. The germline CDR1 and CDR2 sequences are SGHRS and YFSETQ. Trimming took 3 bases from V and 4 from J, leaving 19 bases between them. CDR3 sequence: CASSSHRRTTGETQYF. CDR3 nucleotide sequence: TGCGCCAGCAGCTCCCACCGACGAACCACCGGAGAGACCCAGTACTTC.

This clonotype has at least ten counts. The CDR3 coding sequence is TGCAGTGCTAACCCAAGTAGCAATCAGCCCCAGCATTTT. This sequence encodes CSANPSSNQPQHF. The rearrangement joins TRBV20-1 to TRBJ1-5; D unclear. The CDR3 loop spans 13 amino acids. V gave up 4 bases and J gave up 0 bases, with 7 bases separating them. The germline gives CDR1 DFQATT, CDR2 SNEGSKA (reference sequence).

As concerns this clonotype: An end of the junction differs from the germline gene, which may be a read error. The rearrangement joins TRBV5-1 to TRBJ2-1; D assignment may be TRBD1 or TRBD2 (6 bases each). The CDR3 consists of 20 residues. CDR1 SGHRS and CDR2 YFSETQ come from the germline V gene. CDR3 coding DNA: TGCGCCAGCAGCTTGGGGCTGACTTTTGGGGGGCCTAGCTCCTACAGTGAGCAGTTCTTC. Protein sequence: CASSLGLTFGGPSSYSEQFF.

The chain carries TRBV9 and TRBJ1-1, with D possibly being TRBD1 (6 bases). The CDR3 sequence is 14 residues long. V gave up 6 bases and J gave up 5 bases, with 17 bases separating them. Per the germline V gene, CDR1 is SGDLS and CDR2 is YYNGEE. The CDR3 sequence is CASTPGARGTEAFF. The CDR3 nucleotides read TGTGCCAGCACCCCAGGGGCCCGGGGTACTGAAGCTTTCTTT.

This clonotype was observed at least ten times. The chain carries TRBV6-2 or TRBV6-3 and TRBJ1-5; 8 bases fit TRBD1. The CDR3 spans 20 residues. The germline V gene encodes CDR1 MNHEY and CDR2 SVGEGT. The ends lost 6 bases at V and 0 bases at J; junction bases unmatched: 19. This CDR3 reads CASSFHGQGSGPYSNQPQHF. For the CDR3, the DNA is TGTGCCAGCAGCTTTCACGGACAGGGATCCGGGCCGTATAGCAATCAGCCCCAGCATTTT.

This clonotype has a count of ten or more. This sequence joins TRBV11-1 and TRBJ2-7; 10 bases are a match to TRBD2. Trimming removed 4 bases from V and 5 bases from J; junction bases left unmatched: 8. The CDR3 is made up of 15 amino acids. CDR1 and CDR2 from the germline V gene are SGHAT and FQDESV (reference sequence). Here the CDR3 DNA reads TGTGCCAGCAGCTCTCTGGGACTAGCGTTCCACGAGCAGTACTTC. Residues: CASSSLGLAFHEQYF. Full variable domain (remainder filled in from reference TRBV11-1 and TRBJ2-7): EAEVAQSPRYKITEKSQAVAFWCDPISGHATLYWYRQILGQGPELLVQFQDESVVDDSQLPKDRFSAERLKGVDSTLKIQPAELGDSAMYLCASSSLGLAFHEQYFGPGTRLTVT.

This chain uses TRBV7-8 with TRBJ2-1; either TRBD1 or TRBD2 may fit D (5 bases each). Per the germline V gene, CDR1 is SGHVS and CDR2 is FQNEAQ. V lost 0 bases and J 6 bases, leaving 12 bases between the germline ends. The CDR3 extends over 15 amino acids. The CDR3 spells CASSLAVGVGNEQFF. The CDR3, as DNA: TGTGCCAGCAGCTTAGCGGTGGGGGTGGGCAATGAGCAGTTCTTC.

There are many counts of this clonotype. The chain has TRBV19 and TRBJ1-2; D perhaps matches TRBD1 (6 bases). Germline V gene data show CDR1 as LNHDA and CDR2 as SQIVND (reference sequence). The CDR3 has 14 residues. The V end was cut by 6 bases, the J end by 8 bases, with 19 bases between. CDR3 sequence reads: CASRFKDSGSGYTF. The DNA for the CDR3 is TGTGCCAGTAGATTCAAGGACAGTGGTTCAGGCTACACCTTC. The whole variable domain, filled in from reference TRBV19 and TRBJ1-2, reads DGGITQSPKYLFRKEGQNVTLSCEQNLNHDAMYWYRQDPGQGLRLIYYSQIVNDFQKGDIAEGYSVSREKKESFPLTVTSAQKNPTAFYLCASRFKDSGSGYTFGSGTRLTVV.

This clonotype was recorded many times. This chain joins TRBV5-1 and TRBJ2-3; 8 positions match TRBD1. CDR1 SGHRS and CDR2 YFSETQ come from the germline V gene. J gave up 7 bases and V 2 bases, and 9 bases lay outside the gene matches. The CDR3 spans 15 residues. The CDR3: CASSLRTGNRNTQYF. The DNA for the CDR3 is TGCGCCAGCAGCTTACGGACAGGGAATAGGAATACGCAGTATTTT. Full variable domain (rest looked up from reference TRBV5-1 and TRBJ2-3): KAGVTQTPRYLIKTRGQQVTLSCSPISGHRSVSWYQQTPGQGLQFLFEYFSETQRNKGNFPGRFSGRQFSNSRSEMNVSTLELGDSALYLCASSLRTGNRNTQYFGPGTRLTVL.

The rearrangement joins TRBV5-4 to TRBJ1-3; 12 bases map to TRBD1. The germline gives CDR1 SGHNT, CDR2 YYREEE (reference sequence). The ends lost 5 bases at V and 3 bases at J; junction bases unmatched: 6. CDR3 length: 16 amino acids. The CDR3 spells CASSRRDRGLGNTIYF. CDR3 DNA: TGTGCCAGCAGTCGGCGGGACAGGGGGCTTGGAAACACCATATATTTT. The full variable domain, with the rest looked up from reference TRBV5-4 and TRBJ1-3, is ETGVTQSPTHLIKTRGQQVTLRCSSQSGHNTVSWYQQALGQGPQFIFQYYREEENGRGNFPPRFSGLQFPNYSSELNVNALELDDSALYLCASSRRDRGLGNTIYFGEGSWLTVV.